The 13 T cell receptor beta chains given below trace back to one sample, sequenced in a study of cytomegalovirus exposure and HLA in healthy donors. The PCR employed 60 Vbeta primers together with 13 Jbeta primers. The table came from immunoSEQ multiplex PCR; TCRdb's copy has only in-frame clones and leaves some out. The sample has about 130,000 clones; the top ten hold approximately 1.6%. Sequenced sample: PBMCs. The receptors derive from a man aged 18 to 30 in good health and CMV-seronegative.

This chain uses TRBV9 with TRBJ2-3; possible D gene TRBD2, 5 bases. Per germline, CDR1 SGDLS and CDR2 YYNGEE. V gave up 4 bases and J gave up 4 bases, with 13 bases separating them. CDR3 length equals 14 residues. CDR3 sequence: CASSRTLAADTQYF. The CDR3, as DNA: TGTGCCAGCAGCCGTACTCTAGCAGCAGATACGCAGTATTTT.

The chain carries TRBV6-5 and TRBJ1-6; 7 positions match TRBD1. The V segment lost 6 bases and the J segment 12 bases; nucleotides outside the gene matches: 5. CDR3 length equals 12 residues. Germline CDR1 MNHEY, CDR2 SVGAGI. The CDR3 sequence is CASSQGQRPLHF. As DNA, the CDR3 is TGTGCCAGCAGCCAGGGACAGAGACCCCTCCACTTT.

A word on this clone: The same CDR3 arises from other DNA sequences in this sample as well. The chain has TRBV7-2 and TRBJ2-3; 9 bases map to TRBD1. CDR3 length: 15 residues. V shed 5 bases, J shed 3 bases, and the junction held 6 bases outside the gene matches. The germline V gene has CDR1 SGHTA and CDR2 FQGNSA. The CDR3 loop reads CASSTGQGSTDTQYF. The CDR3 DNA follows: TGTGCCAGCAGCACGGGACAGGGCAGTACAGATACGCAGTATTTT.

The chain uses TRBV6-5 and TRBJ2-7; 7 bases are a match to TRBD1. J gave up 2 bases and V 5 bases, and 9 bases lay outside the gene matches. CDR1 is MNHEY and CDR2 is SVGAGI in the germline V gene. This CDR3 is built from 15 residues. Here the CDR3 reads CASSLDRAFPYEQYF. The CDR3 nucleotides are TGTGCCAGCAGTCTTGACAGGGCGTTCCCCTACGAGCAGTACTTC.

The V and J genes are TRBV5-5 and TRBJ1-2, with 7 bases lining up with TRBD1. The CDR3 spans 17 residues. V lost 0 bases, J lost 4 bases, and 12 bases stayed unmatched. Germline lookup yields CDR1 SGHKS and CDR2 YYEKEE (reference sequence). CDR3 sequence reads: CASSLEAGGMVLYGYTF. Here the CDR3 DNA reads TGTGCCAGCAGCTTGGAGGCAGGGGGGATGGTCCTCTATGGCTACACCTTC. Supplemented by reference TRBV5-5 and TRBJ1-2, the full variable domain reads DAGVTQSPTHLIKTRGQQVTLRCSPISGHKSVSWYQQVLGQGPQFIFQYYEKEERGRGNFPDRFSARQFPNYSSELNVNALLLGDSALYLCASSLEAGGMVLYGYTFGSGTRLTVV.

This chain links TRBV5-6 with TRBJ2-3, with 7 bases that match TRBD2. Trimming took 1 base from V and 0 from J; bases not matched to a gene: 5. This CDR3 has 16 amino acids. Germline V gives CDR1 SGHDT, CDR2 YYEEEE. The CDR3 loop reads CASSLKAGPSTDTQYF. The CDR3 DNA reads as TGTGCCAGCAGCTTGAAAGCGGGGCCTAGCACAGATACGCAGTATTTT.

V gene TRBV28 combines with J gene TRBJ1-4, with TRBD1 as a possible D gene (6 bases). There are 16 residues in the CDR3. The V and J ends lost 2 bases and 6 bases respectively, with 16 bases between them. The V gene's germline CDR1 is MDHEN and CDR2 SYDVKM. The CDR3 coding sequence is TGTGCCAGCAGTTTAACGGAGCAGGGGCGGTATGAAAAACTGTTTTTT. This sequence encodes CASSLTEQGRYEKLFF.

The chain recombines TRBV9 with TRBJ2-2; 8 nucleotides align to TRBD1. V was clipped by 0 bases and J by 6 bases; unmatched bases: 1. CDR1 and CDR2 from the germline V gene are SGDLS and YYNGEE. This CDR3 comprises 14 residues. CDR3 amino acids: CASSVETGAGELFF. The CDR3 bases are TGTGCCAGCAGCGTAGAGACAGGGGCCGGGGAGCTGTTTTTT.

The gene calls are TRBV10-3 and TRBJ2-7; D is possibly TRBD1 (6 bases). The CDR3 loop spans 13 amino acids. V lost 11 bases to trimming and J lost 0 bases, with 14 bases between them. Germline V gives CDR1 ENHRY, CDR2 SYGVKD. For the CDR3, the DNA is TGTGCCGTCACTACAGGGCTCTCCTACGAGCAGTACTTC. This sequence encodes CAVTTGLSYEQYF.

The chain couples TRBV27 to TRBJ2-1, with TRBD2 matching 8 bases. There are 16 residues in the CDR3. Germline-derived CDR1 and CDR2 are MNHEY and SMNVEV (reference sequence). V was clipped by 4 bases and J by 7 bases; unmatched bases: 12. The CDR3 nucleotides are TGTGCCAGCAGTTCACTAATAGCGGGACCTGCAAATGAGCAGTTCTTC. Translated: CASSSLIAGPANEQFF.

The CDR3 region is CASSRRQGELMNTEAFF. The CDR3 DNA reads as TGTGCCAGTAGTAGGAGACAGGGGGAACTAATGAACACTGAAGCTTTCTTT. V is TRBV19 and J is TRBJ1-1, with TRBD1 matching 9 bases. The V and J ends lost 4 bases and 0 bases, in that order; junction bases with no gene match: 9. Germline V lookup: CDR1 LNHDA, CDR2 SQIVND (reference sequence). This CDR3 has 17 amino acids.

V usage is TRBV6-5 and J usage is TRBJ1-4; D perhaps matches TRBD1 (6 bases). Germline CDR1 is MNHEY and CDR2 is SVGAGI. V dropped 8 bases and J dropped 4 bases, with 17 bases sitting between them. The CDR3 length is 15 residues. This CDR3 reads CASAPQGRNNEKLFF. For the CDR3, the DNA is TGTGCCAGCGCCCCCCAGGGGCGGAATAATGAAAAACTGTTTTTT.

DNA of the CDR3: TGTGCCAGCAGGGGGGCAGGGCCCTACGAGCAGTACTTC. As protein: CASRGAGPYEQYF. V is TRBV5-4 and J is TRBJ2-7, with TRBD1 as a possible D gene (6 bases). V shed 5 bases and J shed 2 bases, with 11 bases lying between them. Looked up from germline, CDR1 is SGHNT and CDR2 is YYREEE (reference sequence). The CDR3 length is 13 residues.